This paragraph reports one TCR beta chain. The sample holds a few counts of this clonotype. No cognate antigen has been identified for it. No much larger clone exists at a distance of one base, and base qualities are not known. This entry belongs to a study of yellow fever vaccine responses in identical twins (dated by TCRdb to 2016 to 2019). Turning to the overall study: In identical twins, the study followed T cell clones that responded to the vaccine with precision. Paper-wide results and their limitations: The T cell response to vaccination in identical twins was reported by the authors to appear partly convergent and partly personalized.

V gives up 2 bases and J gives up 6 bases, and the segment between their germline ends measures 7 bases. The CDR3 has 13 amino acids, counting the end cysteine and phenylalanine. This entry keeps only the CDR3 DNA: 39 bases, framed from base 1. CDR1 and CDR2, per the germline V gene, are SNHLY and FYNNEI. Library prep was done by RT-PCR. Sequencing used an Illumina HiSeq 2500. TCRdb's own reprocessing of the public reads used fastp at Q25 and MiXCR and kept productive beta chains. Under each unique CDR3 protein, matching rows form one entry showing the most common genes and DNA. Recorded for this sample are fewer than 2,500 distinct CDR3 sequences; 8% to 10% of them occurred a single time. About 5.4% of the sample goes to the ten largest clones.

The sequence is built from TRBV2 and TRBJ2-2; the D gene cannot be named for sure. Sequencing used T cells from blood (PBMCs), unsorted or a sorted subset (not recorded which), obtained 2 to 3 years after vaccination. The TCR was taken from a woman under 30 who received the yellow fever vaccine. Donor details come from another sample of the same person, matched by shared clones. The bases are TGTGCCAGCAGTGAAATCGGTGCCGGGGAGCTGTTTTTT. Its protein product is CASSEIGAGELFF.